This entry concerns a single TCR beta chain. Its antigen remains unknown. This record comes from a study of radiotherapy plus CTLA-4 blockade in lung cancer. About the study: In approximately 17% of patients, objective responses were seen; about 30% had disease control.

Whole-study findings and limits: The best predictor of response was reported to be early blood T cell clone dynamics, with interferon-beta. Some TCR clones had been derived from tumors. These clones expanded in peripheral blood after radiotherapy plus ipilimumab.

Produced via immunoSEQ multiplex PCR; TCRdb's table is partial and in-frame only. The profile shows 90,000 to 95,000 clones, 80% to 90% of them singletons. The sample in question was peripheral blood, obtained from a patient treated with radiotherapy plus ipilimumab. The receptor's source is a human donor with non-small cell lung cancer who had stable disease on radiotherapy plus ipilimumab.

CDR3 loop: CSAESNTEAFF. Written as DNA, the CDR3 is TGCAGCGCCGAATCGAACACTGAAGCTTTCTTT. V usage is TRBV29-1 and J usage is TRBJ1-1; D is ambiguous. CDR1 SQVTM and CDR2 ANQGSEA come from the germline V gene. This CDR3 region has 11 residues. V lost 7 bases, J lost 1 base, and 7 bases lay in between.